Included here is one TCR beta chain sequence, with context. Sequencing targeted TCR beta in blood CD8+ and CD4+ T cells. These data originate in a study of CD8 T cells in Susac syndrome. The length of the CDR3 is 15 residues. Germline assignment: CDR1 SGDLS and CDR2 YYNGEE. The germline V and J ends were trimmed by 4 bases and 6 bases, with 19 bases remaining between them. The authors reverse transcribed about 0.45 to 1 ug RNA with random hexamers. Multiplex PCR with immunoSEQ amplified the TCR beta CDR3 across 54 Vbeta and 13 Jbeta. One entry per CDR3 protein, called by TCRdb with MiXCR from the immunoSEQ multiplex PCR reads. The sample lists some 200,000 distinct CDR3 sequences, approximately 90% occurring once.

Sequencing was performed on CD8+ T cells from PBMCs. The chain combines TRBV9 with TRBJ1-1; weak D call: TRBD1 (6 bases). The TCR originated in a human donor with multiple sclerosis. CDR3 in amino acids: CASSPGGARDAEAFF. The CDR3 DNA reads as TGTGCCAGCAGCCCCGGGGGGGCTAGGGACGCTGAAGCTTTCTTT.